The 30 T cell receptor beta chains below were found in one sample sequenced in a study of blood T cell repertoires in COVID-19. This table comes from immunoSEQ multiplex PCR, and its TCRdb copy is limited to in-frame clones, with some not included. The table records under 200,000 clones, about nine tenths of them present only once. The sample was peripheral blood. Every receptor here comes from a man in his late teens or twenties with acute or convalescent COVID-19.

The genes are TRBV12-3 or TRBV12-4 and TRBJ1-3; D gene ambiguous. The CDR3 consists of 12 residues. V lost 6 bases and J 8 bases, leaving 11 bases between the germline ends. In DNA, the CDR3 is TGTGCCAGCAGCCGAGAGGGATACACCATATATTTT. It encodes CASSREGYTIYF.

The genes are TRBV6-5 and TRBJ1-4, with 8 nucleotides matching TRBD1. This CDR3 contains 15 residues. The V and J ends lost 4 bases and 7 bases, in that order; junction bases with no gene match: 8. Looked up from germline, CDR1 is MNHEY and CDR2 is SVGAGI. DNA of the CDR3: TGTGCCAGCAGTTTACAGGGGGGCGTCGGTGAAAAACTGTTTTTT. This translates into CASSLQGGVGEKLFF.

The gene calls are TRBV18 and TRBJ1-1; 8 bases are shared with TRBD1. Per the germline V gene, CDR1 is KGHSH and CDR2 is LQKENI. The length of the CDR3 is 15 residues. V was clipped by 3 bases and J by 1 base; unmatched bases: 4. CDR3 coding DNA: TGTGCCAGCTCACCCCGCAGGGGGCAGAACACTGAAGCTTTCTTT. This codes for CASSPRRGQNTEAFF.

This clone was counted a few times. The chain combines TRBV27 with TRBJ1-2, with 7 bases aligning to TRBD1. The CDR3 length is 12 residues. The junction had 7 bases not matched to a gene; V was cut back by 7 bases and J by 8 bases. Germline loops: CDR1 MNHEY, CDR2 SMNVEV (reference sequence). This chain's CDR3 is CASKAGGRGYTF. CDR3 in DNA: TGTGCCAGCAAGGCAGGGGGAAGAGGCTACACCTTC.

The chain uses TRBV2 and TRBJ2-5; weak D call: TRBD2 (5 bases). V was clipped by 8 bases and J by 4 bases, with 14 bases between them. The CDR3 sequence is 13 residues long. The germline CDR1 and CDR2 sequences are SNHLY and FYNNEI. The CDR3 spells CASEVRAAETQYF. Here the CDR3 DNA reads TGTGCCAGCGAGGTGAGGGCGGCAGAGACCCAGTACTTC.

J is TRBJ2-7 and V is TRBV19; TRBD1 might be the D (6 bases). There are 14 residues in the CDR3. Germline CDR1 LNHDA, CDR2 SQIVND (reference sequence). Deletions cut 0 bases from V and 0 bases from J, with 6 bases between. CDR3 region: CASSIEDSSYEQYF. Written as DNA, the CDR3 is TGTGCCAGTAGTATAGAGGACAGCTCCTACGAGCAGTACTTC.

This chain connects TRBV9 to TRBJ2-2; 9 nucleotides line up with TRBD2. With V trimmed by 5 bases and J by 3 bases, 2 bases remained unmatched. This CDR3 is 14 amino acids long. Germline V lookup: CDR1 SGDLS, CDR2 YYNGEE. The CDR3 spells CASRLAGHTGELFF. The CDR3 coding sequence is TGTGCCAGCAGGCTAGCGGGACACACCGGGGAGCTGTTTTTT.

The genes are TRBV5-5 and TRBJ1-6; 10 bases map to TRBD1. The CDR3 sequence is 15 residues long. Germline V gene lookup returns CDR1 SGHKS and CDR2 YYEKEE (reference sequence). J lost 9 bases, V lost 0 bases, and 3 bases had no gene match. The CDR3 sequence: CASSLAGTGVSPLHF. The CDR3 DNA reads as TGTGCCAGCAGCTTGGCCGGGACAGGGGTTTCACCCCTCCACTTT.

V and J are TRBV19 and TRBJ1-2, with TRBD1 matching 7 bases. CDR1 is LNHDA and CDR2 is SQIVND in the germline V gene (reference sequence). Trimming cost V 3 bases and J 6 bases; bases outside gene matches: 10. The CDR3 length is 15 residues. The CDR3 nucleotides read TGTGCCAGTAGTATTGGGCAGGGGGTTTATCATGGCTACACCTTC. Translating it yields CASSIGQGVYHGYTF.

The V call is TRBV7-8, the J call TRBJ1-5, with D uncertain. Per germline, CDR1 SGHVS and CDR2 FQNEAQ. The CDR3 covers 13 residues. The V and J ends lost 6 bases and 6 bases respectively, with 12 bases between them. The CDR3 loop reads CASRQAAGQPQHF. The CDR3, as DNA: TGTGCCAGCAGACAAGCGGCAGGTCAGCCCCAGCATTTT. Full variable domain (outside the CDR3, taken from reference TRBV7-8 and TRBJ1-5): GAGVSQSPRYKVAKRGQDVALRCDPISGHVSLFWYQQALGQGPEFLTYFQNEAQLDKSGLPSDRFFAERPEGSVSTLKIQRTQQEDSAVYLCASRQAAGQPQHFGDGTRLSIL.

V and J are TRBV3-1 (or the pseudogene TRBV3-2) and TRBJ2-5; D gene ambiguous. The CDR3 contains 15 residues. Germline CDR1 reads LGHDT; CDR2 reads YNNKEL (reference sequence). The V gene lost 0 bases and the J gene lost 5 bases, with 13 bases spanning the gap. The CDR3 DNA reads TGTGCCAGCAGCCAAGACTCTCGGGTTGGGGAGACCCAGTACTTC. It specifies CASSQDSRVGETQYF.

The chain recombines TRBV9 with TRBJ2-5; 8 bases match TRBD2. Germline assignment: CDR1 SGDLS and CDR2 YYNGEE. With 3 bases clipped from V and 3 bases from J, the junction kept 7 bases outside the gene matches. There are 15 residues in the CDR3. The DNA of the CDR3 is TGTGCCAGCAGCGAGACCGGGACTAGTAAAGAGACCCAGTACTTC. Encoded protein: CASSETGTSKETQYF.

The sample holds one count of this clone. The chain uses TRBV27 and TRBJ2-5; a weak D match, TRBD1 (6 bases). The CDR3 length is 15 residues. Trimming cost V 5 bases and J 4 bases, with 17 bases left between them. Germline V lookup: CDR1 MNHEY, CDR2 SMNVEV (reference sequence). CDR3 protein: CASSPGTRGRETQYF. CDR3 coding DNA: TGTGCCAGCAGTCCTGGGACAAGGGGGAGAGAGACCCAGTACTTC.

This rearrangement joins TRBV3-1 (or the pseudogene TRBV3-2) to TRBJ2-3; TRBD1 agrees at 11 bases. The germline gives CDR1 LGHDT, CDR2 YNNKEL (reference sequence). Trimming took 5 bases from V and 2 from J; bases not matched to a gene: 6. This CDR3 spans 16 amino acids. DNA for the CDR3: TGTGCCAGCAGCTTCCTTGGACAGGGGGCCACAGATACGCAGTATTTT. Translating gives CASSFLGQGATDTQYF.

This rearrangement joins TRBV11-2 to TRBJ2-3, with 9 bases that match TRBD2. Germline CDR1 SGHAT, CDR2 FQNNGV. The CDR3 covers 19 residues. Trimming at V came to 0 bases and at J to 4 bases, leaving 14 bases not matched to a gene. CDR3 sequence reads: CASSLDGFPSGVRADTQYF. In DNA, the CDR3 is TGTGCCAGCAGCTTAGATGGCTTTCCTAGCGGGGTTCGGGCAGATACGCAGTATTTT.

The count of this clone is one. For the CDR3, the DNA is TGTGCCAGCAGTTCTTGGACAGGGGGCCAGCCTGAAGCTTTCTTT. Translated, it gives CASSSWTGGQPEAFF. The rearrangement links TRBV28 to TRBJ1-1; the match to TRBD1 covers 11 bases. CDR3 length: 15 residues. V dropped 4 bases and J dropped 6; count of bases not matched to a gene: 7. Per germline, CDR1 MDHEN and CDR2 SYDVKM.

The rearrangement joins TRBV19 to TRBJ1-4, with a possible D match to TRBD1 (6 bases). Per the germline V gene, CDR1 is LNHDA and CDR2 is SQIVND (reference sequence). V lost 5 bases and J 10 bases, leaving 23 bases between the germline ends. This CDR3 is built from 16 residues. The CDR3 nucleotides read TGTGCCAGTAGTGGCCGGGGGGCCGCGACTGACGCAAAACTGTTTTTT. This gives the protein CASSGRGAATDAKLFF.

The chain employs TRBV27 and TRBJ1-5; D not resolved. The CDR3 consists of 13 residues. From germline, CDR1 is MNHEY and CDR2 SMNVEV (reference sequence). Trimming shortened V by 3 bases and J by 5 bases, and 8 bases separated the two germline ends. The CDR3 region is CASSFLEHQPQHF. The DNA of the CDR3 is TGTGCCAGCAGTTTCCTGGAGCATCAGCCCCAGCATTTT.

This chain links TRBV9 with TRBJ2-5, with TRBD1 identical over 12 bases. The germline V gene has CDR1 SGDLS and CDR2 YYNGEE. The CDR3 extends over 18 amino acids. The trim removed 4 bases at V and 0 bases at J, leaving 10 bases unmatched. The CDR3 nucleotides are TGTGCCAGCAGCAGACGGGGGGACAGGGGGCCCAACCAAGAGACCCAGTACTTC. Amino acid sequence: CASSRRGDRGPNQETQYF. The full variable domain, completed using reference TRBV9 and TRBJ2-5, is DSGVTQTPKHLITATGQRVTLRCSPRSGDLSVYWYQQSLDQGLQFLIQYYNGEERAKGNILERFSAQQFPDLHSELNLSSLELGDSALYFCASSRRGDRGPNQETQYFGPGTRLLVL.

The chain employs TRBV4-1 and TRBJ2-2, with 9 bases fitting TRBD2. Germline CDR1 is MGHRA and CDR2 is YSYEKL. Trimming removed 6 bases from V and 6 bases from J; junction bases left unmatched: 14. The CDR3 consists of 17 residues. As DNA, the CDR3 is TGCGCCAGCAGTCCCGGGCCTAGCGGGGCCCTCCCCGGGGAGCTGTTTTTT. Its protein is CASSPGPSGALPGELFF.

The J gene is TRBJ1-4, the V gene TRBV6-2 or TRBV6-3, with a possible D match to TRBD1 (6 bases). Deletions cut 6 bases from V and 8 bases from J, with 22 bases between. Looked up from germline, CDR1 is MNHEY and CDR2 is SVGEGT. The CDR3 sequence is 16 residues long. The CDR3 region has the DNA TGTGCCAGCAGCCACCTGGTACAGGGAGCAGGCGAAAAACTGTTTTTT. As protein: CASSHLVQGAGEKLFF.

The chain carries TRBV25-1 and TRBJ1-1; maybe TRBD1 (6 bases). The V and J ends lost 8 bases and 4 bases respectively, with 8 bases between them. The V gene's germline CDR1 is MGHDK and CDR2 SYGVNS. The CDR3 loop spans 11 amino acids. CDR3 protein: CASAGVTEAFF. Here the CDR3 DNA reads TGTGCCAGCGCAGGGGTCACTGAAGCTTTCTTT.

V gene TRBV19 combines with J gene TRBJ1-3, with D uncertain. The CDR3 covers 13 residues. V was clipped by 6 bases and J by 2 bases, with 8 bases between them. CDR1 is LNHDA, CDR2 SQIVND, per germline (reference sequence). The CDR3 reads CASRSHAGNTIYF. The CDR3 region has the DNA TGTGCCAGTAGATCACATGCTGGAAACACCATATATTTT. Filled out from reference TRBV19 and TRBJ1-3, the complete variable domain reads DGGITQSPKYLFRKEGQNVTLSCEQNLNHDAMYWYRQDPGQGLRLIYYSQIVNDFQKGDIAEGYSVSREKKESFPLTVTSAQKNPTAFYLCASRSHAGNTIYFGEGSWLTVV.

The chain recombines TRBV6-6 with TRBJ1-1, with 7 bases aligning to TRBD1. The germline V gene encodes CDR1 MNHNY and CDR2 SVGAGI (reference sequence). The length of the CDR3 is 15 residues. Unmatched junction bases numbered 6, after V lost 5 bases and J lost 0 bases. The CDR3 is CASSLRGQMNTEAFF. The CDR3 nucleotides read TGTGCCAGCAGTCTAAGGGGGCAGATGAACACTGAAGCTTTCTTT.

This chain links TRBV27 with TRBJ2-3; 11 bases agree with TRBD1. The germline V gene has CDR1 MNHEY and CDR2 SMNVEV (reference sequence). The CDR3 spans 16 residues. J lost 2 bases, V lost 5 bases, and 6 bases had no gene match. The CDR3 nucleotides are TGTGCCAGCAGTCACTGGACAGGGGGCATCACAGATACGCAGTATTTT. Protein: CASSHWTGGITDTQYF.

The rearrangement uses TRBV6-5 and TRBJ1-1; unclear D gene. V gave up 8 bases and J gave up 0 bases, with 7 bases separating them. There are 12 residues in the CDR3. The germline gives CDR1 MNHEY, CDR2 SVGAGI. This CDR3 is CASRRVNTEAFF. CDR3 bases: TGTGCCAGCCGACGGGTGAACACTGAAGCTTTCTTT.

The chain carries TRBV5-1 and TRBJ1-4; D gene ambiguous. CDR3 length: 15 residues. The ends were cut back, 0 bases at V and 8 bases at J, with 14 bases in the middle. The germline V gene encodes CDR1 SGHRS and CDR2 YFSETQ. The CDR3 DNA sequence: TGCGCCAGCAGCTTGGCCACGGGGTTGCGAGAAAAACTGTTTTTT. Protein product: CASSLATGLREKLFF. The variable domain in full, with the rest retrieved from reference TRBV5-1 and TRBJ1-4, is KAGVTQTPRYLIKTRGQQVTLSCSPISGHRSVSWYQQTPGQGLQFLFEYFSETQRNKGNFPGRFSGRQFSNSRSEMNVSTLELGDSALYLCASSLATGLREKLFFGSGTQLSVL.

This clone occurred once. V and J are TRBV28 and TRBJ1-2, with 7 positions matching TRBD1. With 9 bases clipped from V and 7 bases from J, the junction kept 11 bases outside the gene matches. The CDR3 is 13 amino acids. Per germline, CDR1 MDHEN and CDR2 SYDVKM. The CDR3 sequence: CASTTRGRGGYTF. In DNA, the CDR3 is TGTGCCAGTACAACTAGGGGGCGCGGTGGCTACACCTTC.

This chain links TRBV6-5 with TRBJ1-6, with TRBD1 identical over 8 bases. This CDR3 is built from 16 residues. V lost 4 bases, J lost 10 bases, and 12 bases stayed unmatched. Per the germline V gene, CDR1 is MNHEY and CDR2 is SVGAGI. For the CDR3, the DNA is TGTGCCAGCAGTTTATGGACAGGGCTGTTAGAATCACCCCTCCACTTT. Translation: CASSLWTGLLESPLHF.

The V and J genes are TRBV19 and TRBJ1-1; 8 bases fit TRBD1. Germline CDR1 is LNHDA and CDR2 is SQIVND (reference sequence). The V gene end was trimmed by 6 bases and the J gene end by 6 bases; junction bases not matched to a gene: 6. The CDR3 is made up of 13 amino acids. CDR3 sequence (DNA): TGTGCCAGTAGCTACCCAGGGGGCCCTGAAGCTTTCTTT. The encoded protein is CASSYPGGPEAFF.